This record covers a single TCR beta chain. These data come from a study of blood T cell repertoires in COVID-19. Enrolled through a virtual design, the participants were between roughly 18 and 100 years of age and came from about two dozen US areas. Cohorts were based on clinical histories the participants reported. There are 12 residues in the CDR3. The germline V gene has CDR1 LNHDA and CDR2 SQIVND (reference sequence). The germline V and J ends were trimmed by 7 bases and 0 bases, with 6 bases remaining between them. Authors' methods: It was from reference gene primer amplification that nucleated cell counts were estimated. Sequencing was performed with immunoSEQ multiplex PCR; in TCRdb, only in-frame clones are kept and a portion is missing. V and J calls and clone size follow that table, whereas D and trimming were derived from the DNA. The sample lists a few hundred thousand clones; about 85% were seen once.

The sequenced sample was PBMCs or T cells enriched from blood (not recorded which). This chain joins TRBV19 and TRBJ1-1; the D is unclear. This receptor was obtained from a woman in her fifties or sixties who had been exposed to COVID-19. The CDR3 is CASNHLNTEAFF. The DNA for the CDR3 is TGTGCCAGTAATCACTTGAACACTGAAGCTTTCTTT.